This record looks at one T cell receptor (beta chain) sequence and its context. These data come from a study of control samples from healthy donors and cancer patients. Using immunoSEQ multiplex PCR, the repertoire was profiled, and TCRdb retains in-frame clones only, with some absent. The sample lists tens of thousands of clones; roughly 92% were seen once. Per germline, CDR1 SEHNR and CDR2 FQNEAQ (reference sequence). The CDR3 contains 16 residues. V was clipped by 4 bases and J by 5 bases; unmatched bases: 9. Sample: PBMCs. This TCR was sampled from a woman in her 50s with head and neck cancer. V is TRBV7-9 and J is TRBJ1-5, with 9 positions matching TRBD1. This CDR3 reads CASSSGQGRVDQPQHF. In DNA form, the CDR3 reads TGTGCCAGCAGCTCCGGACAGGGGAGGGTTGATCAGCCCCAGCATTTT.